Listed below are T cell receptor beta chains from one sample, sequenced in a study of blood T cell repertoires in COVID-19. TCRdb keeps only in-frame clones here, not all; method: immunoSEQ multiplex PCR. The sample lists approximately 440,000 clones, roughly 91% occurring once. The material sequenced was PBMCs or T cells enriched from blood (not recorded which). These receptors came from a man aged 18 to 35 who had recovered from COVID-19. Both conserved end residues are part of each CDR3. Fields, in order: V gene, D gene, J gene, CDR3 protein. D genes are given only for firm matches.

TRBV4-1	TRBD1	TRBJ2-7	CASSQAGGPSYEQYF
TRBV19	TRBD2	TRBJ2-2	CASSRGTSGTFGELFF
TRBV30	TRBD1	TRBJ1-2	CAWLIDRAHGYTF
TRBV6-5	NA	TRBJ1-5	CASSGMVSNQPQHF
TRBV4-2	NA	TRBJ2-1	CASSQGPYEQFF
TRBV2	TRBD1	TRBJ1-6	CASRDRSSYNSPLHF
TRBV4-1	NA	TRBJ2-7	CASSQLYEQYF
TRBV10-2	TRBD1	TRBJ1-1	CASSESPGGMGEAFF
TRBV30	NA	TRBJ2-7	CAWSRRGYEQYF
TRBV7-8	NA	TRBJ1-5	CASSLQSGGNQPQHF
TRBV2	TRBD2	TRBJ2-5	CASSTLAGGSETQYF
TRBV11-2	NA	TRBJ2-7	CASSPRGYTYEQYF
TRBV29-1	NA	TRBJ2-5	CSVGSGFNQYF
TRBV4-1	NA	TRBJ1-6	CASSQGLAEGPIRPLHF
TRBV2	NA	TRBJ1-6	CASKVATGTISPLHF
TRBV18	TRBD2	TRBJ2-2	CATASRLAGVEIGELFF
TRBV19	TRBD1	TRBJ2-7	CASSAQGAQSYEQYF